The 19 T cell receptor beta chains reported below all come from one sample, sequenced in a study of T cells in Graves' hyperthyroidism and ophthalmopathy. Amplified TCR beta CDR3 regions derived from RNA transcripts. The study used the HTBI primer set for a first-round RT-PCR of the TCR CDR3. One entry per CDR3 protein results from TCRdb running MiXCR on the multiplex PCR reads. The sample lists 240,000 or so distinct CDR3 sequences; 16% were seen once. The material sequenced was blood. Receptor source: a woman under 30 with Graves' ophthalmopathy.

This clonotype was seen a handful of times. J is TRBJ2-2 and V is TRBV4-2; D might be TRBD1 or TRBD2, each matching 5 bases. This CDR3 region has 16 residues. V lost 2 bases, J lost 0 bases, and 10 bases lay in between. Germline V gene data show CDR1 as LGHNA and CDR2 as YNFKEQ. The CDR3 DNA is TGTGCCAGCAGCCAACAGGGACGGACGAACACCGGGGAGCTGTTTTTT. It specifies CASSQQGRTNTGELFF.

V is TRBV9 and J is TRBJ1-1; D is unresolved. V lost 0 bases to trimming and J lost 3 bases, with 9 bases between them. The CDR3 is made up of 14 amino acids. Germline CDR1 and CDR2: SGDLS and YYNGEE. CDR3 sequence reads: CASSVGGEDTEAFF. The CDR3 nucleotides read TGTGCCAGCAGCGTAGGTGGGGAGGACACTGAAGCTTTCTTT. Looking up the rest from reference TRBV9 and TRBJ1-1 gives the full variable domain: DSGVTQTPKHLITATGQRVTLRCSPRSGDLSVYWYQQSLDQGLQFLIQYYNGEERAKGNILERFSAQQFPDLHSELNLSSLELGDSALYFCASSVGGEDTEAFFGQGTRLTVV.

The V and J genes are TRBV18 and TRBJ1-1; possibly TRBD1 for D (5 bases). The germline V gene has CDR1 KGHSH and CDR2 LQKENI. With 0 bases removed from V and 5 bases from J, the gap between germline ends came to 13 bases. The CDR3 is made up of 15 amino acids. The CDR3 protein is CASSPPGGRRTEAFF. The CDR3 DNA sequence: TGTGCCAGCTCACCACCGGGGGGACGTAGGACTGAAGCTTTCTTT.

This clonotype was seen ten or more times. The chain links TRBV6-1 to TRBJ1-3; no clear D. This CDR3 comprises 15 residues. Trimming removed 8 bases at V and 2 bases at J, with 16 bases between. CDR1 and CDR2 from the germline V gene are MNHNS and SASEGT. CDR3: CASLKYGLPGNTIYF. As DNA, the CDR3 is TGTGCCAGCTTAAAGTACGGGCTTCCTGGAAACACCATATATTTT.

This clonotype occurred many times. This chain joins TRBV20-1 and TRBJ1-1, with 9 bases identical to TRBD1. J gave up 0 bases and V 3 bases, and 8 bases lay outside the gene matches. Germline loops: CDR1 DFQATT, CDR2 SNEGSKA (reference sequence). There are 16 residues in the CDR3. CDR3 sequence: CSASNRGRAMNTEAFF. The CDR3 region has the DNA TGCAGTGCTAGTAACAGGGGGCGGGCGATGAACACTGAAGCTTTCTTT.

The CDR3 protein is CASSLGAGEVFTEAFF. The CDR3 DNA reads TGTGCCAGCAGCTTAGGGGCGGGGGAAGTATTCACTGAAGCTTTCTTT. This chain links TRBV13 with TRBJ1-1, with D perhaps matching TRBD1 (5 bases). The CDR3 sequence is 16 residues long. Germline values: CDR1 PRHDT, CDR2 FYEKMQ (reference sequence). Trimming took off 0 bases at V and 4 bases at J, with 15 bases between the two ends. Together with reference TRBV13 and TRBJ1-1, the CDR3 gives the full variable domain: AAGVIQSPRHLIKEKRETATLKCYPIPRHDTVYWYQQGPGQDPQFLISFYEKMQSDKGSIPDRFSAQQFSDYHSELNMSSLELGDSALYFCASSLGAGEVFTEAFFGQGTRLTVV.

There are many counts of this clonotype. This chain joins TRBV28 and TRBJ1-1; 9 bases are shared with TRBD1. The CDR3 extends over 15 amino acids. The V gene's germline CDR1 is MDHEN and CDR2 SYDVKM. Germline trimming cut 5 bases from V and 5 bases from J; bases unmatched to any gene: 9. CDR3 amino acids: CASSTDRGARTEAFF. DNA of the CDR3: TGTGCCAGCAGTACGGACAGGGGCGCGAGGACTGAAGCTTTCTTT.

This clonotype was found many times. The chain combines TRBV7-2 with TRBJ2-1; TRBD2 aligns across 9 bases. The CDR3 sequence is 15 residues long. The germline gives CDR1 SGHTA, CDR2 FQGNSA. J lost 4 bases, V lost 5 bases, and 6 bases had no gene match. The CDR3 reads CASSRLAVPYNEQFF. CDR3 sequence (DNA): TGTGCCAGCAGCCGACTAGCGGTACCATACAATGAGCAGTTCTTC.

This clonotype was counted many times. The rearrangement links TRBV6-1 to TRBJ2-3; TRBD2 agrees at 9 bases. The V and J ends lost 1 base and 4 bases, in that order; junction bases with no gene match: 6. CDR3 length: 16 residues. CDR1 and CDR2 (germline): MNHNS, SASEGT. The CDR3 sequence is CASSEGAGGPADTQYF. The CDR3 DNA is TGTGCCAGCAGTGAAGGGGCGGGAGGGCCGGCAGATACGCAGTATTTT.

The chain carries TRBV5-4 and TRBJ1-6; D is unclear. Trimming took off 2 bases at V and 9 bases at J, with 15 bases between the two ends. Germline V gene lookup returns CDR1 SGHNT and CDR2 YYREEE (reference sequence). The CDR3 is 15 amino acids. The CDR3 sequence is CASSFEKGLSSPLHF. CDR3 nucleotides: TGTGCCAGCAGCTTTGAAAAAGGGCTGAGTTCACCCCTCCACTTT.

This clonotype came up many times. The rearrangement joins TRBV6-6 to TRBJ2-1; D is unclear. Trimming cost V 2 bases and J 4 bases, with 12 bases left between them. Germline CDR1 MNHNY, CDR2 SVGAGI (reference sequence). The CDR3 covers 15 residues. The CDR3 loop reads CASSYNPGRYNEQFF. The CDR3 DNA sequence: TGTGCCAGCAGTTACAATCCCGGCAGGTACAATGAGCAGTTCTTC.

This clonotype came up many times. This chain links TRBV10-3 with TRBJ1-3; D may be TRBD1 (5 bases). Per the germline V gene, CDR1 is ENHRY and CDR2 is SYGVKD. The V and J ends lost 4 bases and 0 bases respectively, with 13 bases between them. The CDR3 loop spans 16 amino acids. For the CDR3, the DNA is TGTGCCATCAGTGTGGGGACCGAAGACTCTGGAAACACCATATATTTT. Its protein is CAISVGTEDSGNTIYF.

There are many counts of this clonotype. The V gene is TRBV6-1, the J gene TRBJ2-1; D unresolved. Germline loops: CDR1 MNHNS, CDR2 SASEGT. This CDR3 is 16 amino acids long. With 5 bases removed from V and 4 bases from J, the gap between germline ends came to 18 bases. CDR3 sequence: CASSSSLSGLYNEQFF. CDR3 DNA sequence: TGTGCCAGCAGTTCCTCACTGAGTGGATTGTACAATGAGCAGTTCTTC.

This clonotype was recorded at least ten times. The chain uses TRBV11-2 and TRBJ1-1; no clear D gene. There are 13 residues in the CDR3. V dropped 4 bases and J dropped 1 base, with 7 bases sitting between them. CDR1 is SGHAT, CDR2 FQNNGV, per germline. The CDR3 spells CASSSLTNTEAFF. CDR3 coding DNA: TGTGCCAGCAGCTCCTTGACGAACACTGAAGCTTTCTTT. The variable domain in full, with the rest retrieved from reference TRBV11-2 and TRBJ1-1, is EAGVAQSPRYKIIEKRQSVAFWCNPISGHATLYWYQQILGQGPKLLIQFQNNGVVDDSQLPKDRFSAERLKGVDSTLKIQPAKLEDSAVYLCASSSLTNTEAFFGQGTRLTVV.

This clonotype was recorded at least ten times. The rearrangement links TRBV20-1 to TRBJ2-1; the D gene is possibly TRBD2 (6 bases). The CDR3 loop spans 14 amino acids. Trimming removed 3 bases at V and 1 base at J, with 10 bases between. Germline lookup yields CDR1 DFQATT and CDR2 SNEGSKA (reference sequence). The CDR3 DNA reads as TGCAGTGCTAGTAACCGGGGGTCCTACAATGAGCAGTTCTTC. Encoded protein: CSASNRGSYNEQFF.

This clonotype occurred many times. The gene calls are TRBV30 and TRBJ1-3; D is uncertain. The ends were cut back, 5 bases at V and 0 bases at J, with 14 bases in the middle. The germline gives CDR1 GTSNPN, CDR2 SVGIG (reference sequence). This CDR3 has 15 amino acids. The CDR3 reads CAWEDGQSSGNTIYF. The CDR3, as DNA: TGTGCCTGGGAGGACGGCCAGAGCTCTGGAAACACCATATATTTT.

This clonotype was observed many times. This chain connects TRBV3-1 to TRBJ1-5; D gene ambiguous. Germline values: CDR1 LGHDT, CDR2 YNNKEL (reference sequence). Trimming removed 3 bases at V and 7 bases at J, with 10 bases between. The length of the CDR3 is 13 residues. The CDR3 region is CASSHRTGQPQHF. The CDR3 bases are TGTGCCAGCAGCCACAGGACGGGACAGCCCCAGCATTTT. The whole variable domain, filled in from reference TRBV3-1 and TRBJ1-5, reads DTAVSQTPKYLVTQMGNDKSIKCEQNLGHDTMYWYKQDSKKFLKIMFSYNNKELIINETVPNRFSPKSPDKAHLNLHINSLELGDSAVYFCASSHRTGQPQHFGDGTRLSIL.

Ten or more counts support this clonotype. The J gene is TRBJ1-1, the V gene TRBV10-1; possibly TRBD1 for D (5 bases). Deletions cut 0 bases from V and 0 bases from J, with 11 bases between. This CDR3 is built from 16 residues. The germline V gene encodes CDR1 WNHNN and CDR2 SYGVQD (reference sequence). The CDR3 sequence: CASSESRESLNTEAFF. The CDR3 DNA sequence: TGCGCCAGCAGTGAGTCCAGGGAGTCGCTGAACACTGAAGCTTTCTTT.

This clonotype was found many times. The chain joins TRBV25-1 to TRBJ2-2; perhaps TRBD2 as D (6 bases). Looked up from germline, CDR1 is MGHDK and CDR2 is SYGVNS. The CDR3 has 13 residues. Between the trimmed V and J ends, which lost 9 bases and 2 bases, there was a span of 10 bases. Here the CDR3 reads CASRDFNTGELFF. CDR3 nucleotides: TGTGCCAGTAGGGACTTTAACACCGGGGAGCTGTTTTTT.